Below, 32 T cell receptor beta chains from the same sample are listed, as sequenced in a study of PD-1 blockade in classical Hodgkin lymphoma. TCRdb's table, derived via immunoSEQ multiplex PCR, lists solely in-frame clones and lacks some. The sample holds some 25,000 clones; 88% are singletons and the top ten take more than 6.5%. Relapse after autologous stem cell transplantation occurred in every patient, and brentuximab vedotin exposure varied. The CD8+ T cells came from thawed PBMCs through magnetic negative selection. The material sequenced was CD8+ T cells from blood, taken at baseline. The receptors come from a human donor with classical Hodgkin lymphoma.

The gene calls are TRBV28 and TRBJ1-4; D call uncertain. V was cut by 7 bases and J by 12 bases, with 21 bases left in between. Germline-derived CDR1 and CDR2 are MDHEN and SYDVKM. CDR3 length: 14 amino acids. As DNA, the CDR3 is TGTGCCAGCACCTCTAGGGCGTTTGGGAGGGAACTGTTTTTT. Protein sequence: CASTSRAFGRELFF.

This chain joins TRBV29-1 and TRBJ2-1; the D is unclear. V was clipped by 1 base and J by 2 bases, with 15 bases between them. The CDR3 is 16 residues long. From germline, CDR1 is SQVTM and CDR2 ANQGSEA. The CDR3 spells CSVEGLKEQPYNEQFF. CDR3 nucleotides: TGCAGCGTTGAAGGATTAAAGGAACAGCCCTACAATGAGCAGTTCTTC.

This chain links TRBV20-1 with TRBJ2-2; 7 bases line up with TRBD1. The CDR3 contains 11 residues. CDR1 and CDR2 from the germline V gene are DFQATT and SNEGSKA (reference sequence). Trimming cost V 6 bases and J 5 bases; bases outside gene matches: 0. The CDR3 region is CSARGTGELFF. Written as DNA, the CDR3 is TGCAGTGCCAGGGGGACCGGGGAGCTGTTTTTT.

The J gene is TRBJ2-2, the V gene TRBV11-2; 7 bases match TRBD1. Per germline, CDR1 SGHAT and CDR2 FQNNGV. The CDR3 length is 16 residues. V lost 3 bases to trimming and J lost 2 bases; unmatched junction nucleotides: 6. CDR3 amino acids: CASSFTGQFNTGELFF. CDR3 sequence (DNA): TGTGCCAGCAGCTTTACGGGACAGTTCAACACCGGGGAGCTGTTTTTT.

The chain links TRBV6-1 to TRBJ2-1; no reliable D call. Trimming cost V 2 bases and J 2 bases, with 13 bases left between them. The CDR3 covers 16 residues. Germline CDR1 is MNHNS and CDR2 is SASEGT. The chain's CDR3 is CASSETAKTPYNEQFF. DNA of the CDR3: TGTGCCAGCAGTGAAACAGCCAAAACCCCCTACAATGAGCAGTTCTTC.

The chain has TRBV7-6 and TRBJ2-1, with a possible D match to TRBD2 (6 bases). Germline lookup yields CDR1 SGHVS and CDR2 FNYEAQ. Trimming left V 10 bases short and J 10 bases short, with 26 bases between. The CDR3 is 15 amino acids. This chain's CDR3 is CATSPLALWEREQFF. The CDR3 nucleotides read TGTGCCACCTCCCCACTAGCTCTCTGGGAGAGGGAGCAGTTCTTC. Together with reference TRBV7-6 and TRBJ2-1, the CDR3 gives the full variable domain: GAGVSQSPRYKVTKRGQDVALRCDPISGHVSLYWYRQALGQGPEFLTYFNYEAQQDKSGLPNDRFSAERPEGSISTLTIQRTEQRDSAMYRCATSPLALWEREQFFGPGTRLTVL.

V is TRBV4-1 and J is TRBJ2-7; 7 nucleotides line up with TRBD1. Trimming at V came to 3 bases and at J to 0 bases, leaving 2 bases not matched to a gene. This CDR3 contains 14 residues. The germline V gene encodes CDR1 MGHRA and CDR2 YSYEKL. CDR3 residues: CASSHRDSSYEQYF. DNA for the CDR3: TGCGCCAGCAGCCACCGGGACAGCTCCTACGAGCAGTACTTC.

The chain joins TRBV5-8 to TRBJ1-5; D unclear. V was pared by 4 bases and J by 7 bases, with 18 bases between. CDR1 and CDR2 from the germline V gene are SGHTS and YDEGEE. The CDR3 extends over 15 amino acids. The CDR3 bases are TGTGCCAGCAGCATGTCCCGAATAGCGGAGCAGCCCCAGCATTTT. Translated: CASSMSRIAEQPQHF. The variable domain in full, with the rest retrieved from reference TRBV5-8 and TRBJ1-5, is EAGVTQSPTHLIKTRGQQATLRCSPISGHTSVYWYQQALGLGLQFLLWYDEGEERNRGNFPPRFSGRQFPNYSSELNVNALELEDSALYLCASSMSRIAEQPQHFGDGTRLSIL.

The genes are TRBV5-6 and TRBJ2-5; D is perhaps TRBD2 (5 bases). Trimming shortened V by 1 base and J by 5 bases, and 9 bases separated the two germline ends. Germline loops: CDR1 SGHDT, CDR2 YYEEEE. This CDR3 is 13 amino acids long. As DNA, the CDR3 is TGTGCCAGCAGCTTGTCCGGGGAGGAGACCCAGTACTTC. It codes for CASSLSGEETQYF.

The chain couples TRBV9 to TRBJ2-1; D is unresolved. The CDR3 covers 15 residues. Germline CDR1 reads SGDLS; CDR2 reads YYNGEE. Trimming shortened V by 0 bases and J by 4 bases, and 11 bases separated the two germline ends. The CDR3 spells CASSVDGSLYNEQFF. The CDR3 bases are TGTGCCAGCAGCGTAGACGGGTCCCTGTACAATGAGCAGTTCTTC.

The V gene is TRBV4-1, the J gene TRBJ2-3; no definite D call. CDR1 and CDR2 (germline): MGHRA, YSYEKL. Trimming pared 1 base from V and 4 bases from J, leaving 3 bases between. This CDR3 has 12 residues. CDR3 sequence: CASSQVADTQYF. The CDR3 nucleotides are TGCGCCAGCAGCCAAGTCGCAGATACGCAGTATTTT.

The CDR3 here is CASTSRAGMNTEAFF. The CDR3 region has the DNA TGTGCCAGCACCTCCCGGGCAGGAATGAACACTGAAGCTTTCTTT. The gene calls are TRBV27 and TRBJ1-1; D gene unclear. This CDR3 comprises 15 residues. V lost 7 bases, J lost 0 bases, and 15 bases lay in between. Germline lookup yields CDR1 MNHEY and CDR2 SMNVEV (reference sequence).

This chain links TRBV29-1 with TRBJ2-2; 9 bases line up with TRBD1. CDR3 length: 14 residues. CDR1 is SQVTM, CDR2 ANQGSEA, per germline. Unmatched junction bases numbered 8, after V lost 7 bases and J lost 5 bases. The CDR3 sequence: CSATRDRETGELFF. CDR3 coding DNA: TGCAGCGCCACCCGGGACAGGGAAACCGGGGAGCTGTTTTTT.

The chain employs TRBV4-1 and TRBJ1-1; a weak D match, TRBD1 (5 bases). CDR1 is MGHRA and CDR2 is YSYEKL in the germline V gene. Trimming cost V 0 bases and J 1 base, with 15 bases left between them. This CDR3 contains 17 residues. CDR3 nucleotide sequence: TGCGCCAGCAGCCAAGAGGGGGAGGGGATCGGGAACACTGAAGCTTTCTTT. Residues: CASSQEGEGIGNTEAFF.

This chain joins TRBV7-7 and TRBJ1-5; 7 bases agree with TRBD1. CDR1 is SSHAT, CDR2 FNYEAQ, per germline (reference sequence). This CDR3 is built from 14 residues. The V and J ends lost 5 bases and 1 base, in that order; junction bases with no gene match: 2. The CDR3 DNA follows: TGTGCCAGCAGCCGGGACAGAAGCAATCAGCCCCAGCATTTT. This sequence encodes CASSRDRSNQPQHF. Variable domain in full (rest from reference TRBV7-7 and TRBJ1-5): GAGVSQSPRYKVTKRGQDVTLRCDPISSHATLYWYQQALGQGPEFLTYFNYEAQPDKSGLPSDRFSAERPEGSISTLTIQRTEQRDSAMYRCASSRDRSNQPQHFGDGTRLSIL.

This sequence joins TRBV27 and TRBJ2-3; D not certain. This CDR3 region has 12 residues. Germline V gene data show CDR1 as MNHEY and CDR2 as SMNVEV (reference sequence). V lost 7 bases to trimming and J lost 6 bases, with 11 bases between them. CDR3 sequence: CASMTRSDTQYF. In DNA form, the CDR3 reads TGTGCCAGCATGACCCGTTCGGATACGCAGTATTTT.

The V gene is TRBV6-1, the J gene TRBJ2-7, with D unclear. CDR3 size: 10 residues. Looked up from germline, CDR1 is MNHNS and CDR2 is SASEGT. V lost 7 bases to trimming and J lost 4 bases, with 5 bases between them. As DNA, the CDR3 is TGTGCCAGCATGGAGTACGAGCAGTACTTC. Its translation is CASMEYEQYF.

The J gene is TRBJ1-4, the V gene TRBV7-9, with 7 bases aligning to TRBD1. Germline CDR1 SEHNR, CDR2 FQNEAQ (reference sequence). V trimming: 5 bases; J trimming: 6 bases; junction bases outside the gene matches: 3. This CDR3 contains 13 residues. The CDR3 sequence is CASSLGQDEKLFF. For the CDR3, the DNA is TGTGCCAGCAGCCTCGGACAGGATGAAAAACTGTTTTTT.

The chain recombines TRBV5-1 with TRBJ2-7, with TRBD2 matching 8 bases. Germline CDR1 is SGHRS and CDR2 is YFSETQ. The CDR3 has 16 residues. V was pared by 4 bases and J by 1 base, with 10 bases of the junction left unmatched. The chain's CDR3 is CASSPSQAGDSYEQYF. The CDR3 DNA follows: TGCGCCAGCAGCCCTAGTCAAGCGGGAGATTCCTACGAGCAGTACTTC. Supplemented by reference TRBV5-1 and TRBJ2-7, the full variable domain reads KAGVTQTPRYLIKTRGQQVTLSCSPISGHRSVSWYQQTPGQGLQFLFEYFSETQRNKGNFPGRFSGRQFSNSRSEMNVSTLELGDSALYLCASSPSQAGDSYEQYFGPGTRLTVT.

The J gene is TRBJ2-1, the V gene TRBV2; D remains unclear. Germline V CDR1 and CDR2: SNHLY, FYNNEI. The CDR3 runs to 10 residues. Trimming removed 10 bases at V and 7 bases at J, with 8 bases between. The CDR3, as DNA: TGTGCCACCAAGTCGAATGAGCAGTTCTTC. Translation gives CATKSNEQFF. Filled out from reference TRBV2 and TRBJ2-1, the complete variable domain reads EPEVTQTPSHQVTQMGQEVILRCVPISNHLYFYWYRQILGQKVEFLVSFYNNEISEKSEIFDDQFSVERPDGSNFTLKIRSTKLEDSAMYFCATKSNEQFFGPGTRLTVL.

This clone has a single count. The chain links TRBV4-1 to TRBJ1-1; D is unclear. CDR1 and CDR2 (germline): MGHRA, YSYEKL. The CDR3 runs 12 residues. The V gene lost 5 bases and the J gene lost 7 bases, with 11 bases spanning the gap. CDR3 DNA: TGCGCCAGCAGCAACCTGGGCGTTGAAGCTTTCTTT. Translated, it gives CASSNLGVEAFF.

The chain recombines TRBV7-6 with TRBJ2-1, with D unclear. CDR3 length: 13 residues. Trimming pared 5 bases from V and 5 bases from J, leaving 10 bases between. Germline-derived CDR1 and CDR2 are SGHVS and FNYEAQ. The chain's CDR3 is CASSPPGDNEQFF. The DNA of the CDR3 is TGTGCCAGCAGCCCCCCCGGCGACAATGAGCAGTTCTTC.

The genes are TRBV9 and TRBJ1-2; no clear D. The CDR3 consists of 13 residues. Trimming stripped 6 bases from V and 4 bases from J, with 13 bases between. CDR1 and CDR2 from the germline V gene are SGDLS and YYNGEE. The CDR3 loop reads CASKGPPVYGYTF. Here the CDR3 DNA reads TGTGCCAGCAAGGGTCCACCCGTCTATGGCTACACCTTC. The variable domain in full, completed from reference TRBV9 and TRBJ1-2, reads DSGVTQTPKHLITATGQRVTLRCSPRSGDLSVYWYQQSLDQGLQFLIQYYNGEERAKGNILERFSAQQFPDLHSELNLSSLELGDSALYFCASKGPPVYGYTFGSGTRLTVV.

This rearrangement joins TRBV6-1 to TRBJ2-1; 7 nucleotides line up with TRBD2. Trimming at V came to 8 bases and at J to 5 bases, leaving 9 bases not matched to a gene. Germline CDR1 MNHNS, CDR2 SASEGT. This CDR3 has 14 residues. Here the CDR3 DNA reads TGTGCCAGCTCCCCTAGCGGAGGGAACAATGAGCAGTTCTTC. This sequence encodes CASSPSGGNNEQFF.

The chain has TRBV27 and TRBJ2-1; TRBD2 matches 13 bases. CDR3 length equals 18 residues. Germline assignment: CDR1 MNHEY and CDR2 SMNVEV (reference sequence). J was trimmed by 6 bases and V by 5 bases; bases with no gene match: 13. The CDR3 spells CASSPGLAGENLGNEQFF. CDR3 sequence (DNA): TGTGCCAGCAGTCCCGGACTAGCGGGGGAAAACCTCGGCAATGAGCAGTTCTTC.

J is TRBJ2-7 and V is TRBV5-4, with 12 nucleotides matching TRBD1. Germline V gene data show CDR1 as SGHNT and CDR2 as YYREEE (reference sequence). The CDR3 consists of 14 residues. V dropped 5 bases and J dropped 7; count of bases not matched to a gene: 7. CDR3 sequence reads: CASSRDRGPNEQYF. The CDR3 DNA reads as TGTGCCAGCAGTCGGGACAGGGGGCCTAATGAGCAGTACTTC.

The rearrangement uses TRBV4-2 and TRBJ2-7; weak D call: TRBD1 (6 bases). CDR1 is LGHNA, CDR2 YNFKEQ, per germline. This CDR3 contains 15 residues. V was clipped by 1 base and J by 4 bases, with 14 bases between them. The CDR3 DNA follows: TGTGCCAGCAGCCAAGTTGCACAGGGTGGGTACGAGCAGTACTTC. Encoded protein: CASSQVAQGGYEQYF.

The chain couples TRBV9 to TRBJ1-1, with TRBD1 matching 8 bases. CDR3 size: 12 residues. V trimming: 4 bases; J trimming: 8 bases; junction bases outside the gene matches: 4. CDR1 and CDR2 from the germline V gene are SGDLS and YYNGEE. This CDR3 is CASSPGQGEAFF. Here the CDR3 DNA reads TGTGCCAGCAGCCCCGGACAGGGAGAAGCTTTCTTT.

CDR3 DNA: TGTGCCAGTAGTGTTCCACCGGGACAGGGGGTTCCTAACTATGGCTACACCTTC. It is translated as CASSVPPGQGVPNYGYTF. The chain employs TRBV19 and TRBJ1-2; 11 bases line up with TRBD1. J gave up 0 bases and V 5 bases, and 11 bases lay outside the gene matches. The CDR3 is 18 residues long. Germline-derived CDR1 and CDR2 are LNHDA and SQIVND (reference sequence).

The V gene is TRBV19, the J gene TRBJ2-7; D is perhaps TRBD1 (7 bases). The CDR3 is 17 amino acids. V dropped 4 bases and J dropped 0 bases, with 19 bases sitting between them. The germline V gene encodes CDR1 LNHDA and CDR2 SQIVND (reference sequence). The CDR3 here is CASSNFAGQTYSYEQYF. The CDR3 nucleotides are TGTGCCAGTAGTAATTTTGCGGGACAGACCTACTCCTACGAGCAGTACTTC.

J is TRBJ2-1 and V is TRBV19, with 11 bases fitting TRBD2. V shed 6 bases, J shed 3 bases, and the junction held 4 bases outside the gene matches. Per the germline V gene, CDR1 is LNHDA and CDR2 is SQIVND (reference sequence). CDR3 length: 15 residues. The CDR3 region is CASRLTSGDYNEQFF. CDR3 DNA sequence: TGTGCCAGTAGGTTGACTAGCGGGGACTACAATGAGCAGTTCTTC.

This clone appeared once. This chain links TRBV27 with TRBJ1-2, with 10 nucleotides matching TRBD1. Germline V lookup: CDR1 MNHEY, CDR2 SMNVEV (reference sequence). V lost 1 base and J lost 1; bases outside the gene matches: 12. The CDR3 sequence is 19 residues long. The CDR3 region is CASSLWAPGQGNVNYGYTF. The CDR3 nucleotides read TGTGCCAGCAGTTTATGGGCCCCGGGACAGGGGAACGTTAACTATGGCTACACCTTC.